This passage covers 21 T cell receptor beta chains from one sample sequenced in a study of T-cell reconstitution after alpha-beta-depleted transplantation in children. Unique molecular identifiers tagged the TCRbeta library. Via MiXCR, TCRdb re-called the PCR reads, giving one row per CDR3 protein. The table lists roughly 200,000 distinct CDR3 sequences, 7.5% to 9.5% of them singletons. This sample comprised PBMCs, mostly from graft donor cells, obtained 360 days after TCRalphabeta/CD19-depleted stem cell transplant. Every receptor here comes from a male patient aged 2 to 9 who had a stem cell transplant for acute myeloid leukemia, so the T cells may come from the graft donor.

Only a few counts were recorded for this clonotype. The chain uses TRBV12-3 or TRBV12-4 and TRBJ2-1; 11 bases map to TRBD2. CDR3 length: 19 residues. Unmatched junction bases numbered 20, after V lost 5 bases and J lost 8 bases. DNA for the CDR3: TGTGCCAGCAGTCCGACCTGGGGTAGCGGGAGGGCCGAGATGGATGAGCAGTTCTTC. Protein sequence: CASSPTWGSGRAEMDEQFF.

This clonotype was counted ten times or more. The chain combines TRBV10-3 with TRBJ2-5; no definite D call. The V gene's germline CDR1 is ENHRY and CDR2 SYGVKD. The CDR3 has 14 amino acids. V lost 2 bases and J lost 0, with 7 bases in between. The CDR3 protein is CAISEARYQETQYF. As DNA, the CDR3 is TGTGCCATCAGTGAGGCCAGGTACCAAGAGACCCAGTACTTC.

There are many counts of this clonotype. In nucleotides, the CDR3 is TGTGCCAGCAGCTTACGGGTGGGTTCGGACACTGAAGCTTTCTTT. This gives the protein CASSLRVGSDTEAFF. The rearrangement links TRBV7-2 to TRBJ1-1; D unclear. The germline V gene has CDR1 SGHTA and CDR2 FQGNSA. The CDR3 spans 15 residues. Trimming left V 2 bases short and J 3 bases short, with 13 bases between.

DNA of the CDR3: TGTGCCAGCAGACCCAGTGGGATGAACACTGAAGCTTTCTTT. It encodes CASRPSGMNTEAFF. The chain is built from TRBV7-9 and TRBJ1-1; D gene ambiguous. V was shortened by 6 bases and J by 0 bases, with 11 bases between the two germline ends. Germline CDR1 and CDR2: SEHNR and FQNEAQ (reference sequence). The CDR3 is made up of 14 amino acids.

The chain recombines TRBV5-1 with TRBJ1-1, with unresolved D. Germline values: CDR1 SGHRS, CDR2 YFSETQ. Trimming left V 2 bases short and J 7 bases short, with 12 bases between. The CDR3 sequence is 13 residues long. DNA for the CDR3: TGCGCCAGCAGCTTTGGGGATAGAGGTGAAGCTTTCTTT. Translated: CASSFGDRGEAFF.

This clonotype was seen ten or more times. This chain links TRBV12-3 or TRBV12-4 with TRBJ2-5; weak D call: TRBD1 (6 bases). This CDR3 contains 13 residues. Trimming pared 6 bases from V and 4 bases from J, leaving 12 bases between. CDR3 amino acids: CASRVRGGETQYF. The CDR3 nucleotides read TGTGCCAGCAGAGTCAGGGGTGGAGAGACCCAGTACTTC.

This clonotype was recorded at least ten times. The chain's CDR3 is CASSQESRDTQYF. The CDR3 bases are TGTGCCAGCAGCCAAGAGTCCCGAGATACGCAGTATTTT. The chain joins TRBV3-1 to TRBJ2-3, with D unclear. Germline values: CDR1 LGHDT, CDR2 YNNKEL (reference sequence). Trimming left V 0 bases short and J 5 bases short, with 6 bases between. The CDR3 has 13 amino acids.

This clonotype was seen more than once but under ten times. The gene calls are TRBV6-1 and TRBJ1-6; D is unclear. The CDR3 totals 18 residues. CDR1 is MNHNS, CDR2 SASEGT, per germline. V was pared by 4 bases and J by 0 bases, with 16 bases between. The CDR3 region is CASSGRKGPSSYNSPLHF. Here the CDR3 DNA reads TGTGCCAGCAGTGGCCGGAAGGGTCCGAGCTCCTATAATTCACCCCTCCACTTT.

This clonotype has just a few counts. The gene calls are TRBV6-1 and TRBJ1-3, with 8 bases that match TRBD1. This CDR3 has 14 residues. With V trimmed by 4 bases and J by 5 bases, 4 bases remained unmatched. The V gene's germline CDR1 is MNHNS and CDR2 SASEGT. The CDR3 sequence is CASSVPGGRNTIYF. The DNA of the CDR3 is TGTGCCAGCAGTGTGCCAGGGGGCCGAAACACCATATATTTT.

This clonotype turned up a few times. The V call is TRBV7-9, the J call TRBJ1-5; unclear D gene. The V and J ends lost 2 bases and 6 bases respectively, with 8 bases between them. CDR1 and CDR2 from the germline V gene are SEHNR and FQNEAQ (reference sequence). The CDR3 contains 13 residues. DNA of the CDR3: TGTGCCAGCAGCTTATGGTCCGGTCAGCCCCAGCATTTT. This sequence encodes CASSLWSGQPQHF.

There are many counts of this clonotype. This sequence joins TRBV3-1 and TRBJ1-1; D is perhaps TRBD1 (6 bases). Germline V gene sequence: CDR1 LGHDT, CDR2 YNNKEL (reference sequence). The CDR3 consists of 14 residues. The ends were cut back, 4 bases at V and 2 bases at J, with 11 bases in the middle. CDR3 sequence reads: CASSRRTVNTEAFF. DNA for the CDR3: TGTGCCAGCAGCCGACGGACAGTCAACACTGAAGCTTTCTTT.

The V gene is TRBV29-1, the J gene TRBJ2-5, with unresolved D. Per the germline V gene, CDR1 is SQVTM and CDR2 is ANQGSEA. This CDR3 is 14 amino acids long. Trimming took 1 base from V and 4 from J, leaving 13 bases between them. The CDR3 here is CSVEGVLSRETQYF. The CDR3 nucleotides read TGCAGCGTTGAAGGAGTCCTCTCAAGAGAGACCCAGTACTTC.

At least ten counts were recorded for this clonotype. The CDR3 protein is CSALRAPSGRETQYF. In DNA form, the CDR3 reads TGCAGTGCCCTGAGGGCCCCTAGCGGGCGGGAGACCCAGTACTTC. This chain connects TRBV20-1 to TRBJ2-5, with TRBD2 matching over 8 bases. V was pared by 6 bases and J by 5 bases, with 14 bases of the junction left unmatched. Germline V gene data show CDR1 as DFQATT and CDR2 as SNEGSKA (reference sequence). This CDR3 contains 15 residues.

The V gene is TRBV20-1, the J gene TRBJ2-2; 10 nucleotides align to TRBD2. CDR1 is DFQATT, CDR2 SNEGSKA, per germline (reference sequence). CDR3 size: 16 residues. V dropped 3 bases and J dropped 2; count of bases not matched to a gene: 6. This CDR3 reads CSARASGSSNTGELFF. CDR3 coding DNA: TGCAGTGCTAGGGCTAGCGGGAGTTCAAACACCGGGGAGCTGTTTTTT.

Many counts were recorded for this clonotype. The chain recombines TRBV11-2 with TRBJ2-5; 8 nucleotides align to TRBD2. Germline CDR1 and CDR2: SGHAT and FQNNGV. The CDR3 is 13 residues long. The J segment lost 5 bases and the V segment lost 5 bases, leaving 4 bases of the junction unmatched. This chain's CDR3 is CASSAGLEETQYF. Written as DNA, the CDR3 is TGTGCCAGCAGCGCGGGACTAGAGGAGACCCAGTACTTC.

The chain carries TRBV20-1 and TRBJ1-5; 7 positions agree with TRBD1. The CDR3 length is 13 residues. V lost 6 bases, J lost 10 bases, and 12 bases stayed unmatched. Germline CDR1 and CDR2: DFQATT and SNEGSKA (reference sequence). CDR3 sequence (DNA): TGCAGTGCGAGGAGGGGGCTGGCGAAACCCCAGCATTTT. It specifies CSARRGLAKPQHF.

This clonotype was seen repeatedly, ten times or more. This sequence joins TRBV11-2 and TRBJ1-1; D unclear. Trimming removed 3 bases at V and 5 bases at J, with 13 bases between. CDR3 size: 14 residues. CDR1 and CDR2 from the germline V gene are SGHAT and FQNNGV. The CDR3: CASSLMWRSTEAFF. The CDR3 coding sequence is TGTGCCAGCAGCTTGATGTGGAGGAGTACTGAAGCTTTCTTT.

This clonotype was observed many times. This chain links TRBV24-1 with TRBJ2-5; D is tentatively TRBD1 or TRBD2 (5 bases each). The CDR3 length is 14 residues. Trimming removed 5 bases at V and 3 bases at J, with 12 bases between. Per the germline V gene, CDR1 is KGHDR and CDR2 is SFDVKD. CDR3 residues: CATSAAGAEETQYF. CDR3 DNA sequence: TGTGCCACCAGTGCTGCCGGGGCAGAAGAGACCCAGTACTTC.

The rearrangement links TRBV2 to TRBJ2-5; D possibly uses TRBD1 or TRBD2 (5 bases each). Trimming removed 8 bases from V and 2 bases from J, with 24 bases in between. Germline V CDR1 and CDR2: SNHLY, FYNNEI. The CDR3 has 17 amino acids. CDR3 coding DNA: TGTGCCAGCTCCTTAGCCGCCTGGGACGCCCCTCAAGAGACCCAGTACTTC. Translated, it gives CASSLAAWDAPQETQYF. Together with reference TRBV2 and TRBJ2-5, the CDR3 gives the full variable domain: EPEVTQTPSHQVTQMGQEVILRCVPISNHLYFYWYRQILGQKVEFLVSFYNNEISEKSEIFDDQFSVERPDGSNFTLKIRSTKLEDSAMYFCASSLAAWDAPQETQYFGPGTRLLVL.

The table lists this clonotype with many counts. The chain joins TRBV11-2 to TRBJ2-7; 7 nucleotides line up with TRBD1. The CDR3 has 16 residues. Germline-derived CDR1 and CDR2 are SGHAT and FQNNGV. Losses at the gene ends were 0 bases for V and 1 base for J; bases not matched to a gene: 6. The CDR3 spells CASSLEGQFASYEQYV. CDR3 in DNA: TGTGCCAGCAGCTTAGAGGGACAGTTTGCTTCCTACGAGCAGTACGTC.

This clonotype was seen more than once but under ten times. The genes are TRBV2 and TRBJ2-3, with TRBD2 matching over 9 bases. The CDR3 consists of 15 residues. Per germline, CDR1 SNHLY and CDR2 FYNNEI. Trimming at V came to 4 bases and at J to 6 bases, leaving 8 bases not matched to a gene. The CDR3 coding sequence is TGTGCCAGCAGTGCAAGACTAGCGGCGCAGGATACGCAGTATTTT. Amino acids: CASSARLAAQDTQYF.